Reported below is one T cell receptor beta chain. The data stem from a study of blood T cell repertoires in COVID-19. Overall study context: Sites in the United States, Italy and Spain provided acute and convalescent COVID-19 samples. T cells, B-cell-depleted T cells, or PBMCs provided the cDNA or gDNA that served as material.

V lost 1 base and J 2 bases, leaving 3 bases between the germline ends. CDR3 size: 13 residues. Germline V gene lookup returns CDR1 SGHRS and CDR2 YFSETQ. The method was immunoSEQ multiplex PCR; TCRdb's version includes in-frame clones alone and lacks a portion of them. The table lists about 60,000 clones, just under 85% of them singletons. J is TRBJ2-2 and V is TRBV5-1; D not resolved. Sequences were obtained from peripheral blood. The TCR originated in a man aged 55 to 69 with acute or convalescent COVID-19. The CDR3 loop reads CASSLPNTGELFF. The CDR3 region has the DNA TGCGCCAGCAGCTTGCCAAACACCGGGGAGCTGTTTTTT. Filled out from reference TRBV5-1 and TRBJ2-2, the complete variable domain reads KAGVTQTPRYLIKTRGQQVTLSCSPISGHRSVSWYQQTPGQGLQFLFEYFSETQRNKGNFPGRFSGRQFSNSRSEMNVSTLELGDSALYLCASSLPNTGELFFGEGSRLTVL.